A single sample is the source of the 16 T cell receptor beta chains below, sequenced in a study of somatic mutations in cytotoxic T cells in rheumatoid arthritis. TCRdb keeps only in-frame clones here, not all; method: immunoSEQ multiplex PCR. The table lists about 10,000 clones, approximately 89% of them singletons. The specimen sequenced was CD4+ T cells sorted from blood. These receptors originate from a woman between 18 and 30 years old with rheumatoid arthritis.

This clone was counted a single time. The rearrangement uses TRBV6-5 and TRBJ1-4; TRBD1 might be the D (5 bases). This CDR3 spans 12 amino acids. Trimming removed 5 bases at V and 10 bases at J, with 11 bases between. From germline, CDR1 is MNHEY and CDR2 SVGAGI. The CDR3 sequence: CASSQTGGKLFF. The CDR3 DNA is TGTGCCAGCAGTCAGACGGGGGGAAAACTGTTTTTT.

The chain has TRBV4-3 and TRBJ2-5; TRBD2 agrees at 7 bases. J lost 2 bases, V lost 0 bases, and 3 bases had no gene match. CDR1 LGHNA and CDR2 YSLEER come from the germline V gene. CDR3 length equals 15 residues. In DNA, the CDR3 is TGCGCCAGCAGCCAAGATCCGCGGGGGCAAGAGACCCAGTACTTC. It codes for CASSQDPRGQETQYF.

The chain joins TRBV28 to TRBJ2-7; D uncertain. The CDR3 contains 13 residues. Germline CDR1 MDHEN, CDR2 SYDVKM. Deletions cut 6 bases from V and 6 bases from J, with 15 bases between. The DNA of the CDR3 is TGTGCCAGCAGAAAAACCGTAGCCTTCGAGCAGTACTTC. This encodes CASRKTVAFEQYF. The variable domain in full, completed from reference TRBV28 and TRBJ2-7, reads DVKVTQSSRYLVKRTGEKVFLECVQDMDHENMFWYRQDPGLGLRLIYFSYDVKMKEKGDIPEGYSVSREKKERFSLILESASTNQTSMYLCASRKTVAFEQYFGPGTRLTVT.

This clone was picked up one time. The chain links TRBV15 to TRBJ2-3; 8 bases line up with TRBD1. The germline CDR1 and CDR2 sequences are LNHNV and YYDKDF (reference sequence). CDR3 length: 14 amino acids. J gave up 5 bases and V 5 bases, and 6 bases lay outside the gene matches. In DNA, the CDR3 is TGTGCCACCAGCCTCGACAGGGGAAGAGATACGCAGTATTTT. This gives the protein CATSLDRGRDTQYF.

This clone was found once. V gene TRBV18 combines with J gene TRBJ2-5; D unclear. The CDR3 loop spans 13 amino acids. V shed 4 bases and J shed 0 bases, with 6 bases lying between them. Germline assignment: CDR1 KGHSH and CDR2 LQKENI. CDR3 protein: CASSLRYQETQYF. In DNA, the CDR3 is TGTGCCAGCTCACTTCGGTACCAAGAGACCCAGTACTTC.

The chain employs TRBV19 and TRBJ2-2, with TRBD2 matching 9 bases. Trimming took 4 bases from V and 1 from J; bases not matched to a gene: 7. Germline V gene data show CDR1 as LNHDA and CDR2 as SQIVND (reference sequence). There are 17 residues in the CDR3. The CDR3 loop reads CASSSDSGGLNTGELFF. The CDR3 nucleotides read TGTGCCAGTAGTAGCGATAGCGGGGGCCTGAACACCGGGGAGCTGTTTTTT.

The sample holds a few counts of this clone. The chain links TRBV15 to TRBJ1-2, with D perhaps matching TRBD1 (5 bases). The V end was cut by 0 bases, the J end by 4 bases, with 6 bases between. The V gene's germline CDR1 is LNHNV and CDR2 YYDKDF (reference sequence). The CDR3 is 13 amino acids. For the CDR3, the DNA is TGTGCCACCAGCAGAGATCAGGGCTATGGCTACACCTTC. It yields the protein CATSRDQGYGYTF.

The genes are TRBV28 and TRBJ1-1; the match to TRBD1 covers 7 bases. This CDR3 is built from 17 residues. Looked up from germline, CDR1 is MDHEN and CDR2 is SYDVKM. V trimming: 6 bases; J trimming: 0 bases; junction bases outside the gene matches: 13. CDR3 amino acids: CASSPPPGQNMNTEAFF. The CDR3 coding sequence is TGTGCCAGCAGCCCGCCACCGGGACAGAACATGAACACTGAAGCTTTCTTT.

This sequence joins TRBV5-4 and TRBJ1-2; D is ambiguous. The CDR3 contains 13 residues. CDR1 SGHNT and CDR2 YYREEE come from the germline V gene (reference sequence). V shed 2 bases and J shed 0 bases, with 5 bases lying between them. CDR3 sequence (DNA): TGTGCCAGCAGCTTCGACACTAACTATGGCTACACCTTC. The encoded protein is CASSFDTNYGYTF. Full variable domain (outside the CDR3, taken from reference TRBV5-4 and TRBJ1-2): ETGVTQSPTHLIKTRGQQVTLRCSSQSGHNTVSWYQQALGQGPQFIFQYYREEENGRGNFPPRFSGLQFPNYSSELNVNALELDDSALYLCASSFDTNYGYTFGSGTRLTVV.

The rearrangement links TRBV29-1 to TRBJ2-6, with TRBD2 as a possible D gene (5 bases). The CDR3 covers 17 residues. The germline V gene encodes CDR1 SQVTM and CDR2 ANQGSEA. Between the trimmed V and J ends, which lost 0 bases and 0 bases, there was a span of 12 bases. CDR3 nucleotides: TGCAGCGTTGAAGATCCGGGGAGTTACTCTGGGGCCAACGTCCTGACTTTC. This translates into CSVEDPGSYSGANVLTF.

This clone was detected only once. The chain is built from TRBV30 and TRBJ2-6; D might be TRBD1 (7 bases). Germline V gene lookup returns CDR1 GTSNPN and CDR2 SVGIG (reference sequence). The CDR3 length is 17 residues. V dropped 1 base and J dropped 0 bases, with 13 bases sitting between them. CDR3 loop: CAWSEGRGASGANVLTF. DNA of the CDR3: TGTGCCTGGAGTGAGGGCAGGGGGGCCTCTGGGGCCAACGTCCTGACTTTC.

The J gene is TRBJ2-1, the V gene TRBV19; 12 nucleotides agree with TRBD1. From germline, CDR1 is LNHDA and CDR2 SQIVND (reference sequence). V gave up 5 bases and J gave up 10 bases; unmatched junction bases: 15. The CDR3 is made up of 17 amino acids. CDR3 amino acids: CASSLRSPGQGAGEQFF. The CDR3, as DNA: TGTGCCAGTAGTCTACGATCCCCGGGACAGGGGGCAGGGGAGCAGTTCTTC.

This clone has just a few counts. The gene calls are TRBV2 and TRBJ2-5; D is possibly TRBD1 (6 bases). Looked up from germline, CDR1 is SNHLY and CDR2 is FYNNEI. The CDR3 is made up of 13 amino acids. With 7 bases removed from V and 5 bases from J, the gap between germline ends came to 14 bases. CDR3: CASKYRDGETQYF. CDR3 bases: TGTGCCAGCAAGTACAGGGATGGGGAGACCCAGTACTTC.

The count of this clone is one. The chain is built from TRBV7-2 and TRBJ1-2; TRBD1 might be the D (5 bases). Trimming shortened V by 0 bases and J by 6 bases, and 14 bases separated the two germline ends. Germline values: CDR1 SGHTA, CDR2 FQGNSA. The CDR3 loop spans 15 amino acids. CDR3 DNA sequence: TGTGCCAGCAGCTTAGCCCAGGGCGTAGGAGATGGCTACACCTTC. Its translation is CASSLAQGVGDGYTF. Full variable domain (missing parts from reference TRBV7-2 and TRBJ1-2): GAGVSQSPSNKVTEKGKDVELRCDPISGHTALYWYRQSLGQGLEFLIYFQGNSAPDKSGLPSDRFSAERTGGSVSTLTIQRTQQEDSAVYLCASSLAQGVGDGYTFGSGTRLTVV.

CDR3 loop: CASSPSSGRGEKLFF. The CDR3 DNA is TGTGCCAGCAGCCCCAGCTCGGGGAGAGGTGAAAAACTGTTTTTT. The chain carries TRBV7-2 and TRBJ1-4; no firm D call. The CDR3 spans 15 residues. The germline V and J ends were trimmed by 5 bases and 7 bases, with 17 bases remaining between them. Germline lookup yields CDR1 SGHTA and CDR2 FQGNSA.

The chain recombines TRBV19 with TRBJ2-1; 10 bases fit TRBD2. V lost 3 bases to trimming and J lost 6 bases; unmatched junction nucleotides: 2. The CDR3 is 14 amino acids. CDR1 LNHDA and CDR2 SQIVND come from the germline V gene (reference sequence). In nucleotides, the CDR3 is TGTGCCAGTAGTATCCTAGCGGGGGCCAATGAGCAGTTCTTC. Residues: CASSILAGANEQFF.